A single sample is the source of the 29 T cell receptor beta chains below, sequenced in a study of early stage breast cancer tumors (dated by TCRdb to the late 2010s). Library prep was done by the immunoSEQ multiplex PCR assay. Entries here come from immuneACCESS through TCRdb and include only in-frame sequences with V and J called. Some clones fail to appear in such tables; in the studies checked, an unresolved V gene covers under half of the shortfall, and the cause of the remainder is unknown. Counted in this sample were more than 65,000 clones; 80% of them appeared once. The leading ten clones occupy approximately 4.5% of the sample. The sample taken for sequencing was blood. All receptors come from a person aged 40-50 years with breast cancer.

CDR3 in amino acids: CAISQDSYYGYTF. CDR3 nucleotide sequence: TGTGCCATCAGTCAGGACAGTTACTATGGCTACACCTTC. The genes are TRBV10-3 and TRBJ1-2; maybe TRBD1 (6 bases). The germline V and J ends were trimmed by 5 bases and 3 bases, with 10 bases remaining between them. The CDR3 loop spans 13 amino acids. Germline V gene sequence: CDR1 ENHRY, CDR2 SYGVKD.

The chain couples TRBV21-1 to TRBJ2-7; TRBD2 is the table's D call and was not checked against the DNA. TRBV21-1 represents a pseudogene. The CDR3 loop spans 14 amino acids. CDR3 amino acids: CASSKGVSSYEQYF. As DNA, the CDR3 is TGTGCCAGCAGCAAAGGAGTCTCCTCCTACGAGCAGTACTTC.

For the CDR3, the DNA is TGTGCCAGCAGCGATCGGACAGGGAACACTGAAGCTTTCTTT. Its protein is CASSDRTGNTEAFF. The J gene is TRBJ1-1, the V gene TRBV9; 7 bases are a match to TRBD1. V was pared by 3 bases and J by 1 base, with 3 bases of the junction left unmatched. The CDR3 is made up of 14 amino acids. The germline gives CDR1 SGDLS, CDR2 YYNGEE. The full variable domain, its missing parts supplied by reference TRBV9 and TRBJ1-1, is DSGVTQTPKHLITATGQRVTLRCSPRSGDLSVYWYQQSLDQGLQFLIQYYNGEERAKGNILERFSAQQFPDLHSELNLSSLELGDSALYFCASSDRTGNTEAFFGQGTRLTVV.

The V call is TRBV5-6, the J call TRBJ1-1; tentative D call: TRBD1 (6 bases). The germline V gene encodes CDR1 SGHDT and CDR2 YYEEEE. This CDR3 region has 13 residues. V gave up 7 bases and J gave up 2 bases, with 12 bases separating them. CDR3: CASLTGVNTEAFF. For the CDR3, the DNA is TGTGCCAGCTTGACAGGAGTCAACACTGAAGCTTTCTTT.

The CDR3 DNA reads as TGTGCCAGCAGTCTCCGACGGCCCGCCGAGCAGTACTTC. The encoded protein is CASSLRRPAEQYF. This chain links TRBV28 with TRBJ2-7, with no clear D. CDR3 length: 13 residues. V lost 5 bases to trimming and J lost 6 bases, with 14 bases between them. Germline V gene lookup returns CDR1 MDHEN and CDR2 SYDVKM.

This sequence joins TRBV29-1 and TRBJ2-3; TRBD2 might be the D (6 bases). V lost 0 bases to trimming and J lost 2 bases, with 12 bases between them. The CDR3 extends over 15 amino acids. The germline gives CDR1 SQVTM, CDR2 ANQGSEA. The CDR3 is CSVEDRGGNTDTQYF. In DNA, the CDR3 is TGCAGCGTTGAAGATCGTGGGGGGAACACAGATACGCAGTATTTT.

V gene TRBV4-1 combines with J gene TRBJ2-3; D uncertain. V shed 0 bases and J shed 1 base, with 2 bases lying between them. CDR1 is MGHRA, CDR2 YSYEKL, per germline. CDR3 length equals 13 residues. The CDR3 bases are TGCGCCAGCAGCCAAGAGGGCACAGATACGCAGTATTTT. Protein product: CASSQEGTDTQYF.

The rearrangement joins TRBV28 to TRBJ2-7; 8 positions match TRBD2. The germline V gene has CDR1 MDHEN and CDR2 SYDVKM. J gave up 0 bases and V 3 bases, and 4 bases lay outside the gene matches. CDR3 length equals 15 residues. In DNA, the CDR3 is TGTGCCAGCAGTTTCGGGGGGGCGCACTCCTACGAGCAGTACTTC. Its translation is CASSFGGAHSYEQYF.

The rearrangement joins TRBV28 to TRBJ2-5; no reliable D call. Trimming shortened V by 5 bases and J by 0 bases, and 13 bases separated the two germline ends. Germline-derived CDR1 and CDR2 are MDHEN and SYDVKM. This CDR3 contains 15 residues. CDR3 coding DNA: TGTGCCAGCAGTCCCTCCCCTGGGTACCAAGAGACCCAGTACTTC. The encoded protein is CASSPSPGYQETQYF.

This clone was seen more than once but under ten times. The chain carries TRBV19 and TRBJ2-5; TRBD1 aligns across 7 bases. The germline CDR1 and CDR2 sequences are LNHDA and SQIVND (reference sequence). There are 13 residues in the CDR3. V shed 6 bases and J 1 base; nucleotides not matched to a gene: 2. Here the CDR3 reads CASSDRVQETQYF. CDR3 bases: TGTGCCAGTAGCGACAGGGTCCAAGAGACCCAGTACTTC.

The rearrangement links TRBV6-5 to TRBJ2-2; D unresolved. In germline, CDR1 is MNHEY, CDR2 SVGAGI. V lost 0 bases and J lost 5, with 1 base in between. CDR3 length: 12 amino acids. CDR3 in amino acids: CASSYSTGELFF. Here the CDR3 DNA reads TGTGCCAGCAGTTACTCAACCGGGGAGCTGTTTTTT.

This chain links TRBV30 with TRBJ2-5, with 7 bases identical to TRBD2. The CDR3 contains 14 residues. In germline, CDR1 is GTSNPN, CDR2 SVGIG (reference sequence). V lost 4 bases to trimming and J lost 5 bases; unmatched junction nucleotides: 10. CDR3 residues: CAWKGVAGLETQYF. DNA for the CDR3: TGTGCCTGGAAGGGTGTAGCGGGCCTTGAGACCCAGTACTTC.

The CDR3 DNA sequence: TGTGCCAGCAGCGTAGGATCGGCGGGAGTAGGTGAGCAGTACTTC. Its protein product is CASSVGSAGVGEQYF. The chain carries TRBV9 and TRBJ2-7; 7 bases match TRBD2. Germline trimming cut 0 bases from V and 7 bases from J; bases unmatched to any gene: 10. Per germline, CDR1 SGDLS and CDR2 YYNGEE. This CDR3 region has 15 residues.

The genes are TRBV5-4 and TRBJ1-2; D unclear. There are 15 residues in the CDR3. Germline-derived CDR1 and CDR2 are SGHNT and YYREEE (reference sequence). V dropped 3 bases and J dropped 8 bases, with 20 bases sitting between them. CDR3 coding DNA: TGTGCCAGCAGCTCGGCCCCGGCGGAAAATCGCGGCTACACCTTC. This encodes CASSSAPAENRGYTF.

The V gene is TRBV19, the J gene TRBJ1-5; D is undetermined. Looked up from germline, CDR1 is LNHDA and CDR2 is SQIVND (reference sequence). The length of the CDR3 is 12 residues. V was clipped by 8 bases and J by 4 bases, with 9 bases between them. Here the CDR3 DNA reads TGTGCCAGTCACGGTGGTAATCAGCCCCAGCATTTT. It codes for CASHGGNQPQHF. Full variable domain (outside the CDR3, taken from reference TRBV19 and TRBJ1-5): DGGITQSPKYLFRKEGQNVTLSCEQNLNHDAMYWYRQDPGQGLRLIYYSQIVNDFQKGDIAEGYSVSREKKESFPLTVTSAQKNPTAFYLCASHGGNQPQHFGDGTRLSIL.

The V and J genes are TRBV18 and TRBJ1-5, with D hard to call. This CDR3 is built from 12 residues. Between the trimmed V and J ends, which lost 3 bases and 5 bases, there was a span of 5 bases. CDR1 KGHSH and CDR2 LQKENI come from the germline V gene. The CDR3 DNA reads as TGTGCCAGCTCACCTGGGGATCAGCCCCAGCATTTT. Translation gives CASSPGDQPQHF.

V usage is TRBV11-2 and J usage is TRBJ2-7; D perhaps matches TRBD2 (6 bases). With 1 base removed from V and 7 bases from J, the gap between germline ends came to 14 bases. Germline CDR1 is SGHAT and CDR2 is FQNNGV. The CDR3 totals 14 residues. For the CDR3, the DNA is TGTGCCAGCAGCTTAGCCCTCCTAGCGAGTGAGCAGTACTTC. Residues: CASSLALLASEQYF.

A single count supports this clone. This sequence joins TRBV18 and TRBJ2-5; perhaps TRBD2 as D (5 bases). Germline V CDR1 and CDR2: KGHSH, LQKENI. Deletions cut 6 bases from V and 2 bases from J, with 10 bases between. The CDR3 has 13 amino acids. The CDR3 nucleotides read TGTGCCAGCTCCCCGGGGATACAAGAGACCCAGTACTTC. This gives the protein CASSPGIQETQYF.

This chain joins TRBV9 and TRBJ2-3; D unclear. Germline V gene sequence: CDR1 SGDLS, CDR2 YYNGEE. The CDR3 has 11 residues. The V end lost 4 bases, the J end lost 2 bases, and 2 bases lay between the germline ends. The DNA for the CDR3 is TGTGCCAGCAGCATCACAGATACGCAGTATTTT. Translating gives CASSITDTQYF. Full variable domain (outside the CDR3, taken from reference TRBV9 and TRBJ2-3): DSGVTQTPKHLITATGQRVTLRCSPRSGDLSVYWYQQSLDQGLQFLIQYYNGEERAKGNILERFSAQQFPDLHSELNLSSLELGDSALYFCASSITDTQYFGPGTRLTVL.

The chain uses TRBV5-5 and TRBJ1-5; no reliable D call. This CDR3 is built from 15 residues. Trimming removed 2 bases at V and 5 bases at J, with 14 bases between. Germline values: CDR1 SGHKS, CDR2 YYEKEE (reference sequence). The CDR3 region has the DNA TGTGCCAGCAGCTTTGACGGAAACAGATATCAGCCCCAGCATTTT. It is translated as CASSFDGNRYQPQHF.

The rearrangement uses TRBV6-6 and TRBJ2-3; D might be TRBD1 or TRBD2, each matching 5 bases. The CDR3 length is 16 residues. Trimming took 0 bases from V and 5 from J, leaving 15 bases between them. Germline V lookup: CDR1 MNHNY, CDR2 SVGAGI (reference sequence). The CDR3 region is CASSYSLGAYLDTQYF. The CDR3 DNA sequence: TGTGCCAGCAGTTACTCACTAGGGGCATATTTAGATACGCAGTATTTT.

This clone was detected only once. The chain employs TRBV19 and TRBJ2-3, with D tentatively TRBD1 (5 bases). CDR1 LNHDA and CDR2 SQIVND come from the germline V gene (reference sequence). Between the trimmed V and J ends, which lost 6 bases and 2 bases, there was a span of 15 bases. The CDR3 runs to 15 residues. This chain's CDR3 is CASRRSRTTTDTQYF. In nucleotides, the CDR3 is TGTGCCAGTAGACGTTCTCGGACAACCACAGATACGCAGTATTTT.

J is TRBJ1-4 and V is TRBV7-9, with 9 bases matching TRBD1. With V trimmed by 4 bases and J by 5 bases, 2 bases remained unmatched. The germline CDR1 and CDR2 sequences are SEHNR and FQNEAQ (reference sequence). The CDR3 is made up of 14 amino acids. CDR3 loop: CASSSGTGNEKLFF. DNA for the CDR3: TGTGCCAGCAGCTCCGGGACAGGGAATGAAAAACTGTTTTTT.

The chain combines TRBV6-5 with TRBJ1-1; D not certain. The V and J ends lost 4 bases and 2 bases respectively, with 8 bases between them. The CDR3 is 13 residues long. Germline V lookup: CDR1 MNHEY, CDR2 SVGAGI. Written as DNA, the CDR3 is TGTGCCAGCAGTTTACAGATTAACACTGAAGCTTTCTTT. This sequence encodes CASSLQINTEAFF.

The gene calls are TRBV9 and TRBJ2-2; D perhaps matches TRBD2 (6 bases). The germline V and J ends were trimmed by 5 bases and 3 bases, with 14 bases remaining between them. This CDR3 is 15 amino acids long. CDR1 SGDLS and CDR2 YYNGEE come from the germline V gene. CDR3 in DNA: TGTGCCAGCAGTCTAGGAGGGGTATACACCGGGGAGCTGTTTTTT. It is translated as CASSLGGVYTGELFF.

The rearrangement joins TRBV19 to TRBJ1-2, with TRBD1 identical over 11 bases. The CDR3 has 16 residues. J gave up 4 bases and V 5 bases, and 9 bases lay outside the gene matches. Germline CDR1 is LNHDA and CDR2 is SQIVND (reference sequence). The CDR3 reads CASSPQDRGHGYGYTF. The DNA of the CDR3 is TGTGCCAGTAGTCCTCAGGACAGGGGGCACGGCTATGGCTACACCTTC.

The chain employs TRBV27 and TRBJ1-3, with 9 bases aligning to TRBD1. The CDR3 extends over 17 amino acids. V was pared by 5 bases and J by 3 bases, with 11 bases of the junction left unmatched. Germline V gene sequence: CDR1 MNHEY, CDR2 SMNVEV (reference sequence). CDR3 residues: CASSPKRDRDYGNTIYF. DNA of the CDR3: TGTGCCAGCAGTCCGAAACGGGACAGGGATTATGGAAACACCATATATTTT.

The chain combines TRBV4-1 with TRBJ2-7, with 11 bases that match TRBD1. This CDR3 comprises 16 residues. Trimming at V came to 2 bases and at J to 2 bases, leaving 5 bases not matched to a gene. In germline, CDR1 is MGHRA, CDR2 YSYEKL. CDR3 bases: TGCGCCAGCAGCCAACCCGGACAGGGGGCGCCCTACGAGCAGTACTTC. The encoded protein is CASSQPGQGAPYEQYF.

This clone appeared a few times. The chain joins TRBV9 to TRBJ1-2, with D tentatively TRBD1 (5 bases). CDR3 length: 14 amino acids. Per germline, CDR1 SGDLS and CDR2 YYNGEE. V was trimmed by 4 bases and J by 3 bases, leaving 13 bases between them. CDR3 coding DNA: TGTGCCAGCAGCCCTAGGGTCAGGGACTATGGCTACACCTTC. Amino acid sequence: CASSPRVRDYGYTF.